The 31 T cell receptor beta chains listed next were all sequenced from one sample in a study of T cells in Graves' hyperthyroidism and ophthalmopathy. Template material for amplifying TCR beta CDR3 regions consisted of RNA transcripts. An initial round of RT-PCR targeting the TCR CDR3 relied on the HTBI primer set. TCRdb called the multiplex PCR reads again in MiXCR, with one record for every CDR3 protein. The table includes 750,000 to 900,000 distinct CDR3 sequences, around 38% detected once. Source material: blood. The receptors originated from a man between 18 and 29 years old with Graves' hyperthyroidism.

A few counts support this clonotype. V and J are TRBV2 and TRBJ1-1; D not resolved. V lost 7 bases to trimming and J lost 4 bases, with 10 bases between them. This CDR3 has 12 residues. CDR1 and CDR2 from the germline V gene are SNHLY and FYNNEI. In DNA, the CDR3 is TGTGCCAGCACCCCGGGGTCCACTGAAGCTTTCTTT. Translated, it gives CASTPGSTEAFF.

The chain carries TRBV15 and TRBJ2-6; D gene uncertain. V shed 3 bases and J shed 4 bases, with 4 bases lying between them. The CDR3 sequence is 13 residues long. Germline V lookup: CDR1 LNHNV, CDR2 YYDKDF (reference sequence). The CDR3 spells CATSRGGANVLTF. DNA for the CDR3: TGTGCCACCAGCAGGGGGGGGGCCAACGTCCTGACTTTC.

The chain is built from TRBV5-5 and TRBJ2-5, with D maybe TRBD2 (6 bases). V was clipped by 3 bases and J by 6 bases, with 12 bases between them. This CDR3 is built from 13 residues. Germline CDR1 is SGHKS and CDR2 is YYEKEE (reference sequence). CDR3 sequence (DNA): TGTGCCAGCAGCTCGGGGACTCCGAAGACCCAGTACTTC. The encoded protein is CASSSGTPKTQYF.

There are a few counts of this clonotype. This chain links TRBV7-9 with TRBJ2-7; 11 bases agree with TRBD1. J was trimmed by 5 bases and V by 1 base; bases with no gene match: 13. CDR3 length: 18 residues. Germline V gene data show CDR1 as SEHNR and CDR2 as FQNEAQ (reference sequence). CDR3 region: CASSLDPGGTGGTHEQYF. The CDR3 coding sequence is TGTGCCAGCAGCTTAGATCCGGGGGGGACAGGGGGGACCCACGAGCAGTACTTC.

The table lists this clonotype with many counts. This chain joins TRBV10-3 and TRBJ2-5; D unclear. The CDR3 extends over 13 amino acids. With 0 bases removed from V and 4 bases from J, the gap between germline ends came to 6 bases. Germline lookup yields CDR1 ENHRY and CDR2 SYGVKD. The CDR3, as DNA: TGTGCCATCAGTGAGTCCTCAGGAGAGACCCAGTACTTC. It yields the protein CAISESSGETQYF.

The V gene is TRBV29-1, the J gene TRBJ2-2; 8 bases are a match to TRBD2. Germline assignment: CDR1 SQVTM and CDR2 ANQGSEA. CDR3 size: 14 residues. V lost 7 bases, J lost 0 bases, and 4 bases stayed unmatched. This CDR3 reads CSGYSGANTGELFF. As DNA, the CDR3 is TGCAGCGGTTATAGCGGGGCGAACACCGGGGAGCTGTTTTTT.

About this clonotype itself: One junction end does not reproduce the germline sequence, and a read error may be involved. CDR3 residues: CASTFRSPSTGELLF. CDR3 nucleotide sequence: TGTGCCAGCACCTTCCGGAGTCCGAGCACCGGGGAGCTGCTTTTT. This sequence joins TRBV12-3 or TRBV12-4 and TRBJ2-2; perhaps TRBD2 as D (5 bases). The CDR3 length is 15 residues.

This chain links TRBV9 with TRBJ1-4, with D uncertain. Germline CDR1 SGDLS, CDR2 YYNGEE. The CDR3 consists of 15 residues. V lost 0 bases and J lost 4, with 10 bases in between. This CDR3 is CASSVGVQNNEKLFF. The DNA for the CDR3 is TGTGCCAGCAGCGTAGGGGTACAGAATAATGAAAAACTGTTTTTT.

This chain links TRBV12-3 or TRBV12-4 with TRBJ2-7, with no clear D. CDR3 length: 15 amino acids. Trimming cost V 2 bases and J 5 bases, with 16 bases left between them. CDR3: CASSLRATSGDEQYF. Written as DNA, the CDR3 is TGTGCCAGCAGTTTAAGGGCCACATCTGGCGACGAGCAGTACTTC.

This clonotype was seen ten or more times. The genes are TRBV14 and TRBJ2-5, with unresolved D. The germline V and J ends were trimmed by 5 bases and 5 bases, with 6 bases remaining between them. Germline V CDR1 and CDR2: SGHDN, FVKESK. This CDR3 has 11 amino acids. The CDR3 region is CASSASETQYF. The CDR3 DNA follows: TGTGCCAGCAGCGCATCGGAGACCCAGTACTTC.

The J gene is TRBJ1-5, the V gene TRBV10-2; D gene uncertain. This CDR3 comprises 13 residues. Germline assignment: CDR1 WSHSY and CDR2 SAAADI. Deletions cut 4 bases from V and 11 bases from J, with 15 bases between. The CDR3 DNA sequence: TGCGCCAGCAGTGGAGGAGGCGGAGAGACCCAGCATTTT. Translated: CASSGGGGETQHF.

The table lists this clonotype with a few counts. This chain connects TRBV6-6 to TRBJ1-4; 8 nucleotides line up with TRBD1. The CDR3 loop spans 16 amino acids. V dropped 4 bases and J dropped 7; count of bases not matched to a gene: 11. Per germline, CDR1 MNHNY and CDR2 SVGAGI (reference sequence). The CDR3 bases are TGTGCCAGCAGTTTCCCGAAGACAGGGGAAATTGAAAAACTGTTTTTT. Amino acid sequence: CASSFPKTGEIEKLFF.

This clonotype was recorded only once. This chain links TRBV20-1 with TRBJ2-7; D call uncertain. This CDR3 is built from 10 residues. V was trimmed by 7 bases and J by 2 bases, leaving 6 bases between them. Germline V CDR1 and CDR2: DFQATT, SNEGSKA (reference sequence). CDR3 DNA sequence: TGCAGTGGGAGTGCCTACGAGCAGTACTTC. Translating it yields CSGSAYEQYF.

This clonotype showed up many times. The chain's CDR3 is CSVSSPGRSYEQYF. The CDR3 region has the DNA TGCAGCGTCTCATCCCCGGGGAGATCCTACGAGCAGTACTTC. The chain links TRBV29-1 to TRBJ2-7; perhaps TRBD2 as D (5 bases). CDR1 is SQVTM and CDR2 is ANQGSEA in the germline V gene. CDR3 size: 14 residues. With 6 bases removed from V and 1 base from J, the gap between germline ends came to 16 bases.

This sequence joins TRBV20-1 and TRBJ1-5; TRBD1 aligns across 7 bases. This CDR3 is 15 amino acids long. V was clipped by 0 bases and J by 8 bases; unmatched bases: 10. Germline-derived CDR1 and CDR2 are DFQATT and SNEGSKA (reference sequence). The CDR3 spells CSAREGGQAIKPQHF. CDR3 in DNA: TGCAGTGCTAGAGAGGGAGGACAGGCAATCAAGCCCCAGCATTTT.

V gene TRBV13 combines with J gene TRBJ1-1; D is undetermined. The length of the CDR3 is 14 residues. V lost 7 bases to trimming and J lost 0 bases, with 12 bases between them. Germline V gene data show CDR1 as PRHDT and CDR2 as FYEKMQ (reference sequence). This chain's CDR3 is CASTERTLNTEAFF. DNA for the CDR3: TGTGCCAGCACCGAACGGACCCTGAACACTGAAGCTTTCTTT.

On this clonotype: Since the CDR3 does not end with the conserved phenylalanine or tryptophan, this likely comes from a read error. No DNA is shown, since the ends of the CDR3 on it are uncertain; the CDR3 is the one TCRdb lists. The chain carries TRBV19 and TRBJ1-5; the DNA was not used to check the table's D call, TRBD1. Germline assignment: CDR1 LNHDA and CDR2 SQIVND (reference sequence). The CDR3 length is 16 residues, termini included. CDR3 region: CASSPRGAGEDQPQHS.

The V and J genes are TRBV10-3 and TRBJ2-5, with a possible D match to TRBD1 (6 bases). CDR3 length equals 17 residues. The ends were cut back, 4 bases at V and 4 bases at J, with 22 bases in the middle. The germline V gene encodes CDR1 ENHRY and CDR2 SYGVKD. CDR3 in amino acids: CAISGTANTGDRETQYF. The CDR3 nucleotides read TGTGCCATCAGTGGGACAGCGAACACCGGGGATCGAGAGACCCAGTACTTC.

This clonotype is a singleton in its sample. J is TRBJ2-7 and V is TRBV2, with D possibly matching TRBD1 (5 bases). The CDR3 has 14 residues. Germline V gives CDR1 SNHLY, CDR2 FYNNEI. V lost 8 bases, J lost 3 bases, and 17 bases lay in between. CDR3 DNA: TGTGCCAGCGGGGCAGGACCGCTCCTCTACGAGCAGTACTTC. This gives the protein CASGAGPLLYEQYF. Together with reference TRBV2 and TRBJ2-7, the CDR3 gives the full variable domain: EPEVTQTPSHQVTQMGQEVILRCVPISNHLYFYWYRQILGQKVEFLVSFYNNEISEKSEIFDDQFSVERPDGSNFTLKIRSTKLEDSAMYFCASGAGPLLYEQYFGPGTRLTVT.

In this sample, this clonotype turned up a few times. The chain combines TRBV7-9 with TRBJ1-5, with TRBD1 as a possible D gene (6 bases). CDR1 and CDR2 (germline): SEHNR, FQNEAQ (reference sequence). The germline V and J ends were trimmed by 5 bases and 7 bases, with 15 bases remaining between them. The CDR3 length is 14 residues. In nucleotides, the CDR3 is TGTGCCAGCAGCCTCGGGGGGGCTCAGCAGCCCCAGCATTTT. Its protein product is CASSLGGAQQPQHF.

Ten or more counts support this clonotype. This rearrangement joins TRBV20-1 to TRBJ1-1; D is possibly TRBD1 (6 bases). CDR1 and CDR2 (germline): DFQATT, SNEGSKA (reference sequence). There are 14 residues in the CDR3. V was clipped by 2 bases and J by 0 bases, with 10 bases between them. The CDR3 is CSARSGAVNTEAFF. The DNA for the CDR3 is TGCAGTGCTAGATCGGGGGCTGTGAACACTGAAGCTTTCTTT.

The chain recombines TRBV6-5 with TRBJ2-7; 8 nucleotides align to TRBD2. The CDR3 length is 14 residues. The V segment lost 5 bases and the J segment 1 base; nucleotides outside the gene matches: 4. Germline V gives CDR1 MNHEY, CDR2 SVGAGI. The CDR3 nucleotides read TGTGCCAGCAGTGAGCGGGAGATGTCCTACGAGCAGTACTTC. It specifies CASSEREMSYEQYF.

Many counts were recorded for this clonotype. The J gene is TRBJ1-2, the V gene TRBV5-8; possible D gene TRBD1, 6 bases. Germline CDR1 is SGHTS and CDR2 is YDEGEE. This CDR3 is built from 13 residues. V was trimmed by 4 bases and J by 6 bases, leaving 13 bases between them. The CDR3 DNA follows: TGTGCCAGCAGCATACAGGGTAGCAATGGCTACACCTTC. It encodes CASSIQGSNGYTF.

This clonotype was observed a single time. The V and J genes are TRBV29-1 and TRBJ1-1; D uncertain. Germline lookup yields CDR1 SQVTM and CDR2 ANQGSEA. The V end lost 6 bases, the J end lost 6 bases, and 14 bases lay between the germline ends. The CDR3 is 12 amino acids. CDR3 nucleotides: TGCAGCGTAAGGGCCCTCCAGGCTGAAGCTTTCTTT. Its protein is CSVRALQAEAFF.

This clonotype was found many times. The rearrangement joins TRBV20-1 to TRBJ1-5, with a possible D match to TRBD1 (5 bases). The CDR3 has 15 residues. CDR1 is DFQATT and CDR2 is SNEGSKA in the germline V gene (reference sequence). The ends were cut back, 3 bases at V and 3 bases at J, with 15 bases in the middle. In DNA, the CDR3 is TGCAGTGCTAGTTCGGCAGGGTTTGCCAATCAGCCCCAGCATTTT. Amino acids: CSASSAGFANQPQHF.

This clonotype appeared a few times. This chain uses TRBV7-2 with TRBJ2-5, with D tentatively TRBD1 (5 bases). Trimming left V 0 bases short and J 1 base short, with 9 bases between. This CDR3 contains 15 residues. Germline V gene lookup returns CDR1 SGHTA and CDR2 FQGNSA. This CDR3 reads CASSLAGLIQETQYF. The CDR3 nucleotides read TGTGCCAGCAGCTTAGCGGGGCTCATCCAAGAGACCCAGTACTTC.

The genes are TRBV12-3 or TRBV12-4 and TRBJ1-2, with 7 bases that match TRBD1. Unmatched junction bases numbered 14, after V lost 7 bases and J lost 3 bases. CDR3 size: 16 residues. CDR3 protein: CASKVLNTGTDYGYTF. As DNA, the CDR3 is TGTGCCAGCAAGGTCCTGAACACCGGGACAGACTATGGCTACACCTTC.

The chain carries TRBV15 and TRBJ1-1; 9 nucleotides line up with TRBD1. The junction had 5 bases not matched to a gene; V was cut back by 3 bases and J by 6 bases. Per germline, CDR1 LNHNV and CDR2 YYDKDF (reference sequence). CDR3 length: 14 residues. The CDR3 here is CATSSPGQGPEAFF. In DNA, the CDR3 is TGTGCCACCAGCAGTCCGGGACAGGGCCCTGAAGCTTTCTTT.

This clonotype was seen only a few times. The chain links TRBV19 to TRBJ1-1, with no clear D. Germline CDR1 reads LNHDA; CDR2 reads SQIVND (reference sequence). There are 14 residues in the CDR3. The germline V and J ends were trimmed by 2 bases and 0 bases, with 7 bases remaining between them. CDR3 in DNA: TGTGCCAGTAGTATAAAGAGATTGAACACTGAAGCTTTCTTT. Residues: CASSIKRLNTEAFF. Based on the CDR3 plus reference TRBV19 and TRBJ1-1, the full variable domain is DGGITQSPKYLFRKEGQNVTLSCEQNLNHDAMYWYRQDPGQGLRLIYYSQIVNDFQKGDIAEGYSVSREKKESFPLTVTSAQKNPTAFYLCASSIKRLNTEAFFGQGTRLTVV.

This clonotype was found many times. The chain carries TRBV10-3 and TRBJ2-7; D is perhaps TRBD1 (5 bases). Germline V gene data show CDR1 as ENHRY and CDR2 as SYGVKD. V was shortened by 6 bases and J by 5 bases, with 14 bases between the two germline ends. This CDR3 contains 13 residues. CDR3: CAIRTVASDEQYF. CDR3 DNA sequence: TGTGCCATCAGGACAGTTGCTTCGGACGAGCAGTACTTC.

The rearrangement joins TRBV10-3 to TRBJ2-3; 9 bases are a match to TRBD1. Trimming at V came to 9 bases and at J to 3 bases, leaving 4 bases not matched to a gene. The germline V gene encodes CDR1 ENHRY and CDR2 SYGVKD. The CDR3 length is 13 residues. The CDR3 protein is CAMGQGSTDTQYF. CDR3 bases: TGTGCCATGGGACAGGGCTCGACAGATACGCAGTATTTT.